These T cell receptor beta chains were read from a single sample in a study of long-term antiretroviral therapy in people with HIV. TCRdb keeps only in-frame clones here, not all; method: immunoSEQ multiplex PCR. The sample consists of 29,000 or so clones, around 92% of them appearing once. This sample comprised unsorted PBMCs, obtained 7.4 years after starting antiretroviral therapy. The receptors shown here come from a man in his fifties with HIV. CDR3s include the opening cysteine and the closing phenylalanine or tryptophan. The D gene is left open where the match is weak. The listing skips clone size in some rows; elsewhere it reads once, few, many or a size class.

CDR3nt: TGTGCCACCAGCAGAGCACAGGGTTACGAGCAGTACTTC
CDR3aa: CATSRAQGYEQYF
d_gene: NA
abundance: NA
v_gene: TRBV15
j_gene: TRBJ2-7

CDR3nt: TGTGCCTGGAGCCTAGCGGGTGGAGATACGCAGTATTTT
CDR3aa: CAWSLAGGDTQYF
d_gene: TRBD2
abundance: NA
v_gene: TRBV30
j_gene: TRBJ2-3

CDR3nt: TGTGCCAGCAGAGGGGGACAGGGGGCTGGCGGCTACACCTTC
CDR3aa: CASRGGQGAGGYTF
d_gene: TRBD1
abundance: NA
v_gene: TRBV2
j_gene: TRBJ1-2

CDR3nt: TGTGCCGTCGGGGGTCAACACTATGGCTACACCTTC
CDR3aa: CAVGGQHYGYTF
d_gene: NA
abundance: NA
v_gene: TRBV6-5
j_gene: TRBJ1-2

CDR3nt: TGTGCCTGGAGTGTAAGTCGGAGGACCACTGAAGCTTTCTTT
CDR3aa: CAWSVSRRTTEAFF
d_gene: NA
abundance: once
v_gene: TRBV30
j_gene: TRBJ1-1

CDR3nt: TGTGCCAGCAGCTTGGTCCTTAATTCACCCCTCCACTTT
CDR3aa: CASSLVLNSPLHF
d_gene: NA
abundance: NA
v_gene: TRBV7-2
j_gene: TRBJ1-6

CDR3nt: TGTGCCAGTAGTGGGAACACAGGGGCTAGGGGCAATCAGCCCCAGCATTTT
CDR3aa: CASSGNTGARGNQPQHF
d_gene: TRBD1
abundance: NA
v_gene: TRBV19
j_gene: TRBJ1-5

CDR3nt: TGCGCCAGCAGCCCGGCTCTCAACAATGAGCAGTTCTTC
CDR3aa: CASSPALNNEQFF
d_gene: NA
abundance: NA
v_gene: TRBV4-3
j_gene: TRBJ2-1

CDR3nt: TGCGCCAGCAGCTTGGGGTGGGAATACGAGCAGTACTTC
CDR3aa: CASSLGWEYEQYF
d_gene: NA
abundance: NA
v_gene: TRBV5-1
j_gene: TRBJ2-7

CDR3nt: TGCAGCGTTGAAAATCCCGCCGGGACAGGGGGCTCAGGGGAGCAGTACTTC
CDR3aa: CSVENPAGTGGSGEQYF
d_gene: TRBD1
abundance: NA
v_gene: TRBV29-1
j_gene: TRBJ2-7

CDR3nt: TGCGCCAGCAGCTTGTTGTCAGTTAACACTGAAGCTTTCTTT
CDR3aa: CASSLLSVNTEAFF
d_gene: NA
abundance: once
v_gene: TRBV5-1
j_gene: TRBJ1-1

CDR3nt: TGTGCCAGCAGTTTTAGTGAAAACACCGGGGAGCTGTTTTTT
CDR3aa: CASSFSENTGELFF
d_gene: NA
abundance: NA
v_gene: TRBV6-5
j_gene: TRBJ2-2

CDR3nt: TGTGCCAGCAGTTTGGGAGGGAACACTGAAGCTTTCTTT
CDR3aa: CASSLGGNTEAFF
d_gene: NA
abundance: NA
v_gene: TRBV27
j_gene: TRBJ1-1

CDR3nt: TGTGCCAGCAGTATACTAGCGGGGGGTTACAATGAGCAGTTCTTC
CDR3aa: CASSILAGGYNEQFF
d_gene: TRBD2
abundance: NA
v_gene: TRBV5-8
j_gene: TRBJ2-1

CDR3nt: TGTGCCACCAGCAGACAGACAGGGGCAACAGATACGCAGTATTTT
CDR3aa: CATSRQTGATDTQYF
d_gene: TRBD1
abundance: NA
v_gene: TRBV15
j_gene: TRBJ2-3

CDR3nt: TGTGCCAGCAGTTTATCGGGCGGGGGGGCCTACGAGCAGTACTTC
CDR3aa: CASSLSGGGAYEQYF
d_gene: TRBD2
abundance: NA
v_gene: TRBV27
j_gene: TRBJ2-7

CDR3nt: TGCGCCAGCAGTCAACAGGGCACAGATACGCAGTATTTT
CDR3aa: CASSQQGTDTQYF
d_gene: NA
abundance: NA
v_gene: TRBV5-1
j_gene: TRBJ2-3

CDR3nt: TGTGCCAGTAGTATTCGGGGGCCCAATTCACCCCTCCACTTT
CDR3aa: CASSIRGPNSPLHF
d_gene: NA
abundance: NA
v_gene: TRBV19
j_gene: TRBJ1-6

CDR3nt: TGTGCCAGCAGCTTAAGTCCCGTGCCCACTCGACAGGGTCGGACTAATGAAAAACTGTTTTTT
CDR3aa: CASSLSPVPTRQGRTNEKLFF
d_gene: TRBD1
abundance: NA
v_gene: TRBV7-7
j_gene: TRBJ1-4

CDR3nt: TGTGCCAGCAGCACAAGCACAGGGGGGATGTACGGGGCCAACGTCCTGACTTTC
CDR3aa: CASSTSTGGMYGANVLTF
d_gene: TRBD1
abundance: NA
v_gene: TRBV5-6
j_gene: TRBJ2-6

CDR3nt: TGCGCCAGCAGCCCGCGAGCGGGGGGGCTCTACGAGCAGTACTTC
CDR3aa: CASSPRAGGLYEQYF
d_gene: TRBD2
abundance: NA
v_gene: TRBV4-1
j_gene: TRBJ2-7

CDR3nt: TGTGCCAGCAGCTTAGAGGGGCATGGCAATCAGCCCCAGCATTTT
CDR3aa: CASSLEGHGNQPQHF
d_gene: NA
abundance: NA
v_gene: TRBV7-9
j_gene: TRBJ1-5

CDR3nt: TGTGCCAGCAGTTTAAGGTCAGGGTGGCAGAACACTGAAGCTTTCTTT
CDR3aa: CASSLRSGWQNTEAFF
d_gene: NA
abundance: NA
v_gene: TRBV27
j_gene: TRBJ1-1

CDR3nt: TGTGCCAGCAGCGTAGCGGGACAGGGGGCTTTGAATAATTCACCCCTCCACTTT
CDR3aa: CASSVAGQGALNNSPLHF
d_gene: TRBD1
abundance: NA
v_gene: TRBV9
j_gene: TRBJ1-6

CDR3nt: TGCGCCAGCAGCCAAAGGGGACAGGGCTATGGCTACACCTTC
CDR3aa: CASSQRGQGYGYTF
d_gene: TRBD1
abundance: NA
v_gene: TRBV4-3
j_gene: TRBJ1-2

CDR3nt: TGTGCCAGCAGCTCGACGGACGGCTATAATTCACCCCTCCACTTT
CDR3aa: CASSSTDGYNSPLHF
d_gene: NA
abundance: few
v_gene: TRBV7-8
j_gene: TRBJ1-6

CDR3nt: TGTGCCAGTAATCAGGGGGCGCGGGAGCTGTTTTTT
CDR3aa: CASNQGARELFF
d_gene: TRBD1
abundance: NA
v_gene: TRBV19
j_gene: TRBJ2-2

CDR3nt: TGTGCTAGTGGTTTGGCCACCGGGACAGGGCTAGCCAAAAACATTCAGTACTTC
CDR3aa: CASGLATGTGLAKNIQYF
d_gene: TRBD1
abundance: NA
v_gene: TRBV12-5
j_gene: TRBJ2-4

CDR3nt: TGCAGGGGGCACCGGAACACTGAAGCTTTCTTT
CDR3aa: CRGHRNTEAFF
d_gene: NA
abundance: NA
v_gene: TRBV20-1
j_gene: TRBJ1-1

CDR3nt: TGTGCCAGCAGCTCGGGGGCTAGCACAGATACGCAGTATTTT
CDR3aa: CASSSGASTDTQYF
d_gene: NA
abundance: NA
v_gene: TRBV7-2
j_gene: TRBJ2-3

CDR3nt: TGTGCCAGCAGCTTTAGCGGGGGGGATATCGGGGAGCTGTTTTTT
CDR3aa: CASSFSGGDIGELFF
d_gene: TRBD2
abundance: NA
v_gene: TRBV7-2
j_gene: TRBJ2-2

CDR3nt: TGTGCCAGCAGCCGAGGGGTCTATCAGCCCCAGCATTTT
CDR3aa: CASSRGVYQPQHF
d_gene: NA
abundance: once
v_gene: TRBV7-9
j_gene: TRBJ1-5

CDR3nt: TGTGCCAGCAGCGACGACTACGAGCAGTACTTC
CDR3aa: CASSDDYEQYF
d_gene: NA
abundance: NA
v_gene: TRBV5-6
j_gene: TRBJ2-7

CDR3nt: TGCGCCAGCAGCCAAGATGGGGGACCGAACACTGAAGCTTTCTTT
CDR3aa: CASSQDGGPNTEAFF
d_gene: NA
abundance: once
v_gene: TRBV4-3
j_gene: TRBJ1-1

CDR3nt: TGTGCCAGCAGCCAATCCGGGACAGGGATGTCTGGAAACACCATATATTTT
CDR3aa: CASSQSGTGMSGNTIYF
d_gene: TRBD1
abundance: NA
v_gene: TRBV4-2
j_gene: TRBJ1-3

CDR3nt: TGCGCCAGCAGCTCACTAGCGGGGGGATACAATGAGCAGTTCTTC
CDR3aa: CASSSLAGGYNEQFF
d_gene: TRBD2
abundance: NA
v_gene: TRBV4-3
j_gene: TRBJ2-1

CDR3nt: TGTGCCAGCAGCTTAGCGGGGAAGAACACCGGGGAGCTGTTTTTT
CDR3aa: CASSLAGKNTGELFF
d_gene: NA
abundance: NA
v_gene: TRBV7-6
j_gene: TRBJ2-2

CDR3nt: TGTGCCACAAGCCCAGCGATCTCTGGAAACACCATATATTTT
CDR3aa: CATSPAISGNTIYF
d_gene: NA
abundance: NA
v_gene: TRBV10-3
j_gene: TRBJ1-3

CDR3nt: TGCGCCAGCAGCCAAGAAAACTCACGGAAGGCTCGCGGCTACACCTTC
CDR3aa: CASSQENSRKARGYTF
d_gene: NA
abundance: NA
v_gene: TRBV4-3
j_gene: TRBJ1-2

CDR3nt: TGTGCCAGCAGTTTTTTGGGCCTCAGCACAGATACGCAGTATTTT
CDR3aa: CASSFLGLSTDTQYF
d_gene: NA
abundance: NA
v_gene: TRBV27
j_gene: TRBJ2-3

CDR3nt: TGTGCCAGCAACCCTAGCCAGATCAATGAGCAGTTCTTC
CDR3aa: CASNPSQINEQFF
d_gene: NA
abundance: NA
v_gene: TRBV7-2
j_gene: TRBJ2-1

CDR3nt: TGCGCCAGCAGCCAAGTCGACAGGGGGCAAACAGATACGCAGTATTTT
CDR3aa: CASSQVDRGQTDTQYF
d_gene: TRBD1
abundance: NA
v_gene: TRBV4-3
j_gene: TRBJ2-3

CDR3nt: TGTGCCAGCAGTCAGGGGGCAGGGGTAGTCAAGCCCCAGCATTTT
CDR3aa: CASSQGAGVVKPQHF
d_gene: TRBD1
abundance: NA
v_gene: TRBV7-2
j_gene: TRBJ1-5

CDR3nt: TGTGCCAGCAGCCCCAGCGGGGGGAACACAGATACGCAGTATTTT
CDR3aa: CASSPSGGNTDTQYF
d_gene: TRBD2
abundance: NA
v_gene: TRBV6-5
j_gene: TRBJ2-3

CDR3nt: TGCGCCAGCAGCCAGGACAGGGTAGGCCAAGAGACCCAGTACTTC
CDR3aa: CASSQDRVGQETQYF
d_gene: TRBD1
abundance: NA
v_gene: TRBV4-3
j_gene: TRBJ2-5

CDR3nt: TGTGCCAGCAGCCCAGGGACAGGGGCCAATCAGCCCCAGCATTTT
CDR3aa: CASSPGTGANQPQHF
d_gene: TRBD1
abundance: NA
v_gene: TRBV9
j_gene: TRBJ1-5

CDR3nt: TGTGCCAGCAGTTACTCGGTTGGGGATACCATATATTTT
CDR3aa: CASSYSVGDTIYF
d_gene: NA
abundance: NA
v_gene: TRBV6-5
j_gene: TRBJ1-3

CDR3nt: TGCGCCAGCAGCCAAGATCGCGGGGCTTCCTACGAGCAGTACTTC
CDR3aa: CASSQDRGASYEQYF
d_gene: NA
abundance: NA
v_gene: TRBV4-1
j_gene: TRBJ2-7

CDR3nt: TGCGCCAGCAGCCCTGGAGGGCAGGATAGGGCCCTTGATACGCAGTATTTT
CDR3aa: CASSPGGQDRALDTQYF
d_gene: NA
abundance: NA
v_gene: TRBV5-1
j_gene: TRBJ2-3

CDR3nt: TGTGCCAGCAGCTCCACAGTCCGACGGGACACCGGGGAGCTGTTTTTT
CDR3aa: CASSSTVRRDTGELFF
d_gene: NA
abundance: NA
v_gene: TRBV5-6
j_gene: TRBJ2-2

CDR3nt: TGTGCCAGCAGTGGGGGGGTGGGGAGTAGCAATCAGCCCCAGCATTTT
CDR3aa: CASSGGVGSSNQPQHF
d_gene: NA
abundance: NA
v_gene: TRBV2
j_gene: TRBJ1-5

CDR3nt: TGCACCCACCTGTACCAAGAGACCCAGTACTTC
CDR3aa: CTHLYQETQYF
d_gene: NA
abundance: NA
v_gene: TRBV20-1
j_gene: TRBJ2-5

CDR3nt: TGTGCCAGCAGCTTGGGCAGCCGCTTTGGGAACGAGCAGTACTTC
CDR3aa: CASSLGSRFGNEQYF
d_gene: NA
abundance: NA
v_gene: TRBV5-4
j_gene: TRBJ2-7

CDR3nt: TGTGCCAGCAGCTTAGAATCCAACACAGATACGCAGTATTTT
CDR3aa: CASSLESNTDTQYF
d_gene: NA
abundance: NA
v_gene: TRBV7-8
j_gene: TRBJ2-3

CDR3nt: TGTGCCAGCAGCTTAGGCGGCAGGGGGGCGGAGACCCAGTACTTC
CDR3aa: CASSLGGRGAETQYF
d_gene: NA
abundance: once
v_gene: TRBV11-2
j_gene: TRBJ2-5

CDR3nt: TGTGCCATCGGGGGGGCGGGAGCAGATACGCAGTATTTT
CDR3aa: CAIGGAGADTQYF
d_gene: TRBD2
abundance: NA
v_gene: TRBV6-6
j_gene: TRBJ2-3

CDR3nt: TGCGCCAGCAGCGCAGACGTCGGTGAAGGGAATGAGCAGTTCTTC
CDR3aa: CASSADVGEGNEQFF
d_gene: NA
abundance: NA
v_gene: TRBV5-1
j_gene: TRBJ2-1

CDR3nt: TGTGCCAGCAGTGACTCGATACGGCCCACAGATACGCAGTATTTT
CDR3aa: CASSDSIRPTDTQYF
d_gene: NA
abundance: NA
v_gene: TRBV6-4
j_gene: TRBJ2-3

CDR3nt: TGTGCCAGCAGTCCACAGGGGTTGTACGAGCAGTACTTC
CDR3aa: CASSPQGLYEQYF
d_gene: TRBD1
abundance: NA
v_gene: TRBV6-6
j_gene: TRBJ2-7